This passage covers 10 T cell receptor beta chains from one sample sequenced in a study of CD8+ T cells in alopecia areata. RNA extraction was followed by reverse transcription into cDNA, which acted as the sequencing template. Only in-frame clones appear in the TCRdb table, and some are missing; sequencing was by immunoSEQ multiplex PCR. The record shows over 100,000 clones for this sample, with no singletons present. Sequences were obtained from lesional skin. The receptors here all came from a C3H/HeJ mouse with alopecia areata. These mice share the MHC haplotype H2-k.

This clone was counted only a few times. The genes are named according to mouse. The CDR3 goes on 4 residues after the read ends, and that part is filled in from the germline J gene. This chain joins TRBV17 and TRBJ1-1; 11 bases are shared with TRBD1. Germline V CDR1 and CDR2: MNHDT, YYDKIL. CDR3 length: 17 residues. V gave up 0 bases and J gave up 4 bases; unmatched junction bases: 7. The CDR3 bases that were read are TGTGCTAGCAGTAGAGATCGATGGACAGGGGGCGGCACA. Translated: CASSRDRWTGGGT. The CDR3 in its entirety is CASSRDRWTGGGTEVFF.

Points on this clone: TCRdb and the translated DNA give different amino acids at residue 12; the protein presented here is the one translated from the DNA. The gene symbols are mouse symbols. Sequencing ends 3 residues short of the CDR3 end; the germline J gene provides the rest. V is TRBV19 and J is TRBJ1-3; D is perhaps TRBD1 (6 bases). CDR3 length equals 15 residues. Trimming left V 5 bases short and J 0 bases short, with 12 bases between. The V gene's germline CDR1 is FNHDT and CDR2 SITEND (reference sequence). CDR3 bases read: TGTGCCAGCAGCCCAGGGGTGAATTCTGGAAATACG. Residues: CASSPGVNSGNT. The whole CDR3 sequence reads CASSPGVNSGNTLYF. The variable domain in full, with the rest retrieved from reference TRBV19 and TRBJ1-3, is GGIITQTPKFLIGQEGQKLTLKCQQNFNHDTMYWYRQDSGKGLRLIYYSITENDLQKGDLSEGYDASREKKSSFSLTVTSAQKNEMAVFLCASSPGVNSGNTLYFGEGSRLIVV.

This clone has just a few counts. All gene names here are mouse names. Read data end 4 residues before the CDR3 end; the end is taken from the germline J gene. The chain recombines TRBV13-3 with TRBJ2-7, with TRBD2 matching over 8 bases. Germline V lookup: CDR1 NNHDY, CDR2 SYVADS. The length of the CDR3 is 14 residues. CDR3 residues: CASSVGGFYYEQYF. The covered CDR3 bases are TGTGCCAGCAGTGTGGGGGGGTTCTATTAT.

A few counts support this clone. Genes here carry mouse names. The CDR3 protein is CAWSPGTASNERLFF. Partial CDR3 DNA: TGTGCCTGGAGCCCCGGGACAGCCTCCAACGAA. The V gene is TRBV31, the J gene TRBJ1-4; 7 bases fit TRBD1. The read ends 4 residues early relative to the CDR3; the germline J gene fills the gap. The CDR3 length is 15 residues. V lost 3 bases and J lost 2; bases outside the gene matches: 6. Germline CDR1 GKSSPN, CDR2 SITVG.

This clone appeared many times. Germline and genes here are mouse. The observed sequence ends 4 residues before the CDR3 terminus, with the missing tail filled in from the germline J gene. The rearrangement joins TRBV1 to TRBJ2-3, with a weak D call TRBD1 (6 bases). The CDR3 loop spans 16 amino acids. The V end was cut by 1 base, the J end by 0 bases, with 11 bases between. The germline CDR1 and CDR2 sequences are NSQYPW and LRSPGD (reference sequence). The covered CDR3 bases are TGCACCTGCAGTGCAGTGGGACAAACTAGTGCAGAA. This gives the protein CTCSAVGQTSAE. The entire CDR3 reads CTCSAVGQTSAETLYF.

This clone was seen many times. Gene names follow the mouse nomenclature. The CDR3 end is not reached by the read, which stops 4 residues before it; the germline J gene fills it in. The chain joins TRBV19 to TRBJ1-2, with 9 bases lining up with TRBD1. The germline CDR1 and CDR2 sequences are FNHDT and SITEND (reference sequence). The CDR3 loop spans 11 amino acids. The covered CDR3 bases are TGTGCCAGCGGGACAGGGACC. This encodes CASGTGT. The whole CDR3 protein is CASGTGTDYTF.

This clone was counted a few times. The protein listed by TCRdb differs at residue 13 from the translated DNA, so the DNA translation is shown. Mouse gene names and germline throughout. The read ends 3 residues before the CDR3 terminus; that terminus is restored from the germline J gene. The chain has TRBV16 and TRBJ1-6; D remains ambiguous. TRBJ1-6 carries the ORF label, with uncertain function. In germline, CDR1 is SGHSA, CDR2 FRNQAP. V was cut by 0 bases and J by 3 bases, with 9 bases left in between. The CDR3 has 16 amino acids. This CDR3 is CASSLDSPDYNSPLYF. The CDR3 bases that were read are TGTGCAAGCAGCTTAGATTCCCCAGACTATAATTCGCCC.

This clone showed up just a few times. Any gene name here is a mouse gene name. Read sequence stops 4 residues before the CDR3 end, and the germline J gene provides the missing end. J is TRBJ2-2 and V is TRBV1; the D is unclear. Between the trimmed V and J ends, which lost 4 bases and 0 bases, there was a span of 6 bases. Germline V gives CDR1 NSQYPW, CDR2 LRSPGD (reference sequence). The CDR3 is 14 residues long. The part of the CDR3 DNA that was read is TGCACCTGCAGTGACAAAACAAACACCGGG. It translates to CTCSDKTNTG. The full CDR3 sequence reads CTCSDKTNTGQLYF.

This clone was seen a few times. A mismatch at residue 13 separates the TCRdb protein from the translated DNA, so the protein presented here was translated from the DNA. Genes here carry mouse names. The read falls 3 residues short of the CDR3 end, and the missing part is taken from the germline J gene. J is TRBJ1-3 and V is TRBV19; TRBD1 matches at 9 bases. The CDR3 is 16 residues long. Looked up from germline, CDR1 is FNHDT and CDR2 is SITEND (reference sequence). The V and J ends lost 5 bases and 0 bases, in that order; junction bases with no gene match: 6. CDR3: CASSRDRENSGNTLYF. CDR3 bases read: TGTGCCAGCAGCCGGGACAGGGAGAATTCTGGAAATACG.

This clone was detected only a few times. The gene names given are mouse names. Read sequence stops 4 residues before the CDR3 end, and the germline J gene provides the missing end. The chain combines TRBV13-3 with TRBJ2-3; 10 bases line up with TRBD2. Germline V gives CDR1 NNHDY, CDR2 SYVADS. J was trimmed by 3 bases and V by 2 bases; bases with no gene match: 3. The CDR3 spans 15 residues. The CDR3 loop is CASSETGGRAETLYF. The CDR3 DNA, read in part, is TGTGCCAGCAGTGAGACTGGGGGGAGGGCAGAA.